A selection of T cell receptor beta chains follows, all from one sample in a study of ipilimumab plus nivolumab after autologous stem cell transplantation. Measured with immunoSEQ multiplex PCR; TCRdb has only the in-frame clones, and not every one. The table records 12,000 or so clones, around 70% of them present only once. This material consisted of PBMCs, taken in a trial of ipilimumab plus nivolumab as post-transplant consolidation. The receptors were gathered from a male donor with diffuse large B-cell lymphoma. The CDR3 runs from the conserved cysteine through the conserved F or W. The order of the fields is V gene, D gene, J gene, clone size, CDR3 protein, CDR3 DNA. A D gene is named only where the DNA matches it firmly. Clone size is stated in some rows and not others, as once, few, many or a class when expanded.

v_call: TRBV29-1; d_call: TRBD1; j_call: TRBJ1-2; clone_size: .; cdr3_aa: CSVHKGQGEVNYGYTF; cdr3_nt: TGCAGCGTTCACAAAGGACAGGGGGAAGTGAACTATGGCTACACCTTC
v_call: TRBV29-1; d_call: .; j_call: TRBJ2-7; clone_size: few; cdr3_aa: CSGTGQRYEQYF; cdr3_nt: TGCAGCGGGACCGGACAAAGATACGAGCAGTACTTC
v_call: TRBV9; d_call: TRBD2; j_call: TRBJ2-7; clone_size: .; cdr3_aa: CASSVSTSGSTPYEQYF; cdr3_nt: TGTGCCAGCAGCGTCTCGACTAGCGGGAGTACGCCCTACGAGCAGTACTTC
v_call: TRBV6-5; d_call: .; j_call: TRBJ2-1; clone_size: .; cdr3_aa: CASSYGLLYNEQFF; cdr3_nt: TGTGCCAGCAGTTACGGACTCTTATACAATGAGCAGTTCTTC
v_call: TRBV5-8; d_call: .; j_call: TRBJ1-5; clone_size: .; cdr3_aa: CASSSLGPQHF; cdr3_nt: TGTGCCAGCAGCTCCCTGGGGCCCCAGCATTTT
v_call: TRBV27; d_call: .; j_call: TRBJ2-2; clone_size: .; cdr3_aa: CASSLSMGLDTGELFF; cdr3_nt: TGTGCCAGCAGTTTATCGATGGGGTTGGACACCGGGGAGCTGTTTTTT
v_call: TRBV4-2; d_call: .; j_call: TRBJ2-2; clone_size: once; cdr3_aa: CASSQEGSVNTGELFF; cdr3_nt: TGTGCCAGCAGCCAAGAAGGCTCGGTGAACACCGGGGAGCTGTTTTTT
v_call: TRBV9; d_call: TRBD1; j_call: TRBJ2-7; clone_size: .; cdr3_aa: CASSGNIQGPSYEQYF; cdr3_nt: TGTGCCAGCAGCGGAAACATACAGGGGCCTTCCTACGAGCAGTACTTC
v_call: TRBV2; d_call: .; j_call: TRBJ1-4; clone_size: .; cdr3_aa: CASSVLGGRGEPWFGEKLFF; cdr3_nt: TGTGCCAGCAGTGTTTTGGGAGGCAGGGGCGAACCTTGGTTTGGTGAAAAACTGTTTTTT
v_call: TRBV29-1; d_call: .; j_call: TRBJ1-2; clone_size: .; cdr3_aa: CSVRTHTNYGYTF; cdr3_nt: TGCAGCGTAAGGACCCACACGAACTATGGCTACACCTTC
v_call: TRBV6-5; d_call: .; j_call: TRBJ1-2; clone_size: .; cdr3_aa: CASSERQINYGYTF; cdr3_nt: TGTGCCAGCAGTGAGCGACAGATTAACTATGGCTACACCTTC
v_call: TRBV5-1; d_call: TRBD1; j_call: TRBJ2-7; clone_size: .; cdr3_aa: CASSGGQGTFDEQYF; cdr3_nt: TGCGCCAGCAGCGGGGGACAGGGGACCTTTGATGAGCAGTACTTC
v_call: TRBV7-3; d_call: TRBD1; j_call: TRBJ2-2; clone_size: .; cdr3_aa: CASSQPRTGGGELFF; cdr3_nt: TGCGCCAGCAGCCAACCCAGGACAGGTGGTGGGGAGCTGTTTTTT
v_call: TRBV18; d_call: TRBD2; j_call: TRBJ2-1; clone_size: .; cdr3_aa: CASSRSLAASSYNEQFF; cdr3_nt: TGTGCCAGCTCAAGGTCACTAGCGGCGAGCTCCTACAATGAGCAGTTCTTC
v_call: TRBV9; d_call: TRBD2; j_call: TRBJ2-2; clone_size: .; cdr3_aa: CASSPRTSGDTNTGELFF; cdr3_nt: TGTGCCAGCAGCCCACGGACTAGCGGAGATACGAACACCGGGGAGCTGTTTTTT
v_call: TRBV19; d_call: .; j_call: TRBJ1-5; clone_size: .; cdr3_aa: CASTYRGGNQPQHF; cdr3_nt: TGTGCCAGTACCTACCGGGGCGGAAATCAGCCCCAGCATTTT
v_call: TRBV5-5; d_call: .; j_call: TRBJ2-2; clone_size: .; cdr3_aa: CASSLGAWTGANTGELFF; cdr3_nt: TGTGCCAGCAGCTTGGGTGCTTGGACGGGGGCCAACACCGGGGAGCTGTTTTTT
v_call: TRBV20-1; d_call: .; j_call: TRBJ2-2; clone_size: .; cdr3_aa: CSVPNTGELFF; cdr3_nt: TGCAGTGTCCCGAACACCGGGGAGCTGTTTTTT
v_call: TRBV4-3; d_call: .; j_call: TRBJ1-2; clone_size: .; cdr3_aa: CASSQDLEGWSYGYTF; cdr3_nt: TGCGCCAGCAGCCAAGATTTAGAAGGGTGGTCCTATGGCTACACCTTC
v_call: TRBV5-1; d_call: TRBD1; j_call: TRBJ1-2; clone_size: once; cdr3_aa: CASSRDSFSYGYTF; cdr3_nt: TGCGCCAGCAGCCGGGACAGTTTCTCCTATGGCTACACCTTC
v_call: TRBV11-3; d_call: .; j_call: TRBJ2-1; clone_size: .; cdr3_aa: CASSLRGLRGGSYNEQFF; cdr3_nt: TGTGCCAGCAGCTTAAGGGGACTCCGAGGCGGCTCCTACAATGAGCAGTTCTTC
v_call: TRBV15; d_call: .; j_call: TRBJ1-5; clone_size: .; cdr3_aa: CATSRDWEGNQPQHF; cdr3_nt: TGTGCCACCAGCAGAGATTGGGAGGGCAATCAGCCCCAGCATTTT
v_call: TRBV6-5; d_call: .; j_call: TRBJ2-3; clone_size: .; cdr3_aa: CASSYSGPDTQYF; cdr3_nt: TGTGCCAGCAGTTACTCCGGTCCAGATACGCAGTATTTT
v_call: TRBV7-2; d_call: .; j_call: TRBJ1-5; clone_size: few; cdr3_aa: CASSLDAGVVQHF; cdr3_nt: TGTGCCAGCAGCTTAGATGCAGGTGTAGTCCAGCATTTT
v_call: TRBV5-1; d_call: .; j_call: TRBJ2-6; clone_size: few; cdr3_aa: CASSFPRVGAVSSGANVLTF; cdr3_nt: TGCGCCAGCAGCTTTCCTAGGGTTGGAGCCGTGAGCTCTGGGGCCAACGTCCTGACTTTC
v_call: TRBV30; d_call: .; j_call: TRBJ1-1; clone_size: few; cdr3_aa: CAWSVYGTEAFF; cdr3_nt: TGTGCCTGGAGTGTTTATGGGACTGAAGCTTTCTTT
v_call: TRBV10-2; d_call: .; j_call: TRBJ1-3; clone_size: .; cdr3_aa: CASSEDHSSGNTIYF; cdr3_nt: TGCGCCAGCAGTGAGGATCACAGCTCTGGAAACACCATATATTTT
v_call: TRBV29-1; d_call: .; j_call: TRBJ2-5; clone_size: .; cdr3_aa: CSVEDNPGGETQYF; cdr3_nt: TGCAGCGTTGAAGATAACCCAGGTGGGGAGACCCAGTACTTC
v_call: TRBV25-1; d_call: TRBD2; j_call: TRBJ2-1; clone_size: .; cdr3_aa: CASSENLAGGQFF; cdr3_nt: TGTGCCAGCAGTGAAAATCTAGCGGGGGGGCAGTTCTTC
v_call: TRBV9; d_call: .; j_call: TRBJ2-2; clone_size: few; cdr3_aa: CASSHGAIGTGELFF; cdr3_nt: TGTGCCAGCAGTCATGGGGCCATCGGGACCGGGGAGCTGTTTTTT
v_call: TRBV19; d_call: TRBD1; j_call: TRBJ2-3; clone_size: once; cdr3_aa: CASSTAGQGADTQYF; cdr3_nt: TGTGCCAGTAGTACAGCTGGACAGGGCGCAGATACGCAGTATTTT
v_call: TRBV27; d_call: .; j_call: TRBJ2-3; clone_size: .; cdr3_aa: CATQGLLGTDTQYF; cdr3_nt: TGTGCCACCCAAGGACTCCTTGGGACAGATACGCAGTATTTT
v_call: TRBV19; d_call: .; j_call: TRBJ1-5; clone_size: .; cdr3_aa: CASTLGGQPQHF; cdr3_nt: TGTGCCAGTACCCTAGGGGGTCAGCCCCAGCATTTT
v_call: TRBV19; d_call: TRBD2; j_call: TRBJ2-1; clone_size: few; cdr3_aa: CASSIPMREGLEQFF; cdr3_nt: TGTGCCAGTAGTATCCCAATGCGGGAGGGCCTTGAGCAGTTCTTC
v_call: TRBV7-9; d_call: .; j_call: TRBJ2-3; clone_size: once; cdr3_aa: CASSLAPGLVTDTQYF; cdr3_nt: TGTGCCAGCAGCTTAGCCCCGGGTTTAGTCACAGATACGCAGTATTTT
v_call: TRBV2; d_call: .; j_call: TRBJ1-1; clone_size: .; cdr3_aa: CASTEDPWERAFF; cdr3_nt: TGTGCCAGTACGGAGGACCCCTGGGAACGGGCTTTCTTT
v_call: TRBV5-4; d_call: .; j_call: TRBJ1-1; clone_size: few; cdr3_aa: CASSLDTGRTEAFF; cdr3_nt: TGTGCCAGCAGCTTGGATACAGGGCGGACTGAAGCTTTCTTT
v_call: TRBV4-1; d_call: .; j_call: TRBJ2-7; clone_size: .; cdr3_aa: CASSQDLGVYSYEQYF; cdr3_nt: TGCGCCAGCAGCCAAGATCTCGGGGTCTACTCCTACGAGCAGTACTTC
v_call: TRBV27; d_call: TRBD2; j_call: TRBJ2-3; clone_size: .; cdr3_aa: CASSRGLAGVGRTDTQYF; cdr3_nt: TGTGCCAGCAGCCGAGGACTAGCGGGAGTCGGGCGTACAGATACGCAGTATTTT
v_call: TRBV6-5; d_call: .; j_call: TRBJ2-1; clone_size: .; cdr3_aa: CASSYSEEQFF; cdr3_nt: TGTGCCAGCAGTTACTCGGAAGAGCAGTTCTTC
v_call: TRBV7-8; d_call: TRBD2; j_call: TRBJ2-7; clone_size: .; cdr3_aa: CASSLLTLTGLATYEQYF; cdr3_nt: TGTGCCAGCAGCTTATTAACTCTGACGGGACTAGCAACCTACGAGCAGTACTTC
v_call: TRBV7-9; d_call: TRBD2; j_call: TRBJ2-7; clone_size: .; cdr3_aa: CASSLSGGSYEQYF; cdr3_nt: TGTGCCAGCAGCTTATCGGGGGGGTCCTACGAGCAGTACTTC
v_call: TRBV11-2; d_call: .; j_call: TRBJ2-7; clone_size: .; cdr3_aa: CASSPQSGPTEQYF; cdr3_nt: TGTGCCAGCAGCCCACAGTCTGGGCCAACCGAGCAGTACTTC
v_call: TRBV7-9; d_call: TRBD1; j_call: TRBJ2-5; clone_size: few; cdr3_aa: CASSSPFQGAETQYF; cdr3_nt: TGTGCCAGCAGTTCACCTTTCCAGGGGGCAGAGACCCAGTACTTC
v_call: TRBV10-3; d_call: TRBD2; j_call: TRBJ2-1; clone_size: .; cdr3_aa: CATSGLADNNEQFF; cdr3_nt: TGTGCCACCTCGGGACTAGCGGATAACAATGAGCAGTTCTTC
v_call: TRBV7-8; d_call: .; j_call: TRBJ2-3; clone_size: few; cdr3_aa: CASSFGLYTDTQYF; cdr3_nt: TGTGCCAGCAGCTTTGGACTTTACACAGATACGCAGTATTTT
v_call: TRBV29-1; d_call: TRBD1; j_call: TRBJ2-3; clone_size: medium-sized; cdr3_aa: CSVEDYRGQVDTQYF; cdr3_nt: TGCAGCGTTGAAGACTACAGGGGGCAGGTAGATACGCAGTATTTT
v_call: TRBV9; d_call: .; j_call: TRBJ1-1; clone_size: few; cdr3_aa: CASSVSGLAEAFF; cdr3_nt: TGTGCCAGCAGCGTATCAGGGTTGGCTGAAGCTTTCTTT
v_call: TRBV14; d_call: TRBD2; j_call: TRBJ2-1; clone_size: .; cdr3_aa: CASSQGLAGTNNEQFF; cdr3_nt: TGTGCCAGCAGCCAAGGACTAGCGGGGACCAACAATGAGCAGTTCTTC
v_call: TRBV6-5; d_call: .; j_call: TRBJ2-2; clone_size: .; cdr3_aa: CASRKPGSPGELFF; cdr3_nt: TGTGCCAGCCGAAAGCCCGGATCGCCCGGGGAGCTGTTTTTT
v_call: TRBV13; d_call: .; j_call: TRBJ2-1; clone_size: .; cdr3_aa: CASSLDGVAYNEQFF; cdr3_nt: TGTGCCAGCAGCTTAGATGGGGTCGCATACAATGAGCAGTTCTTC
v_call: TRBV5-1; d_call: .; j_call: TRBJ2-7; clone_size: few; cdr3_aa: CASTLFGGAYEQYF; cdr3_nt: TGCGCCAGCACCTTATTCGGCGGGGCCTACGAGCAGTACTTC
v_call: TRBV12-5; d_call: .; j_call: TRBJ1-4; clone_size: .; cdr3_aa: CASGPRAGANEKLFF; cdr3_nt: TGTGCTAGTGGTCCCCGCGCAGGGGCTAATGAAAAACTGTTTTTT
v_call: TRBV6-6; d_call: .; j_call: TRBJ2-2; clone_size: .; cdr3_aa: CASNLGGVDTGELFF; cdr3_nt: TGTGCCAGCAACCTAGGAGGGGTGGACACCGGGGAGCTGTTTTTT
v_call: TRBV7-9; d_call: TRBD1; j_call: TRBJ2-2; clone_size: medium-sized; cdr3_aa: CASSPGTGGLGELFF; cdr3_nt: TGTGCCAGCAGCCCAGGGACAGGGGGCCTCGGGGAGCTGTTTTTT
v_call: TRBV6-1; d_call: .; j_call: TRBJ2-7; clone_size: .; cdr3_aa: CASSGEQYF; cdr3_nt: TGTGCCAGCAGTGGCGAGCAGTACTTC
v_call: TRBV28; d_call: TRBD2; j_call: TRBJ2-1; clone_size: .; cdr3_aa: CASTTDGGAYNEQFF; cdr3_nt: TGTGCCAGCACCACCGACGGGGGGGCCTACAATGAGCAGTTCTTC
v_call: TRBV11-1; d_call: .; j_call: TRBJ2-7; clone_size: .; cdr3_aa: CASSLSSTPGGYEQYF; cdr3_nt: TGTGCCAGCAGCTTATCGTCCACCCCAGGAGGCTACGAGCAGTACTTC
v_call: TRBV5-4; d_call: TRBD2; j_call: TRBJ2-1; clone_size: once; cdr3_aa: CASSGTRSNEQFF; cdr3_nt: TGTGCCAGCAGTGGGACTAGAAGCAATGAGCAGTTCTTC